Listed here are 9 T cell receptor beta chains from one sample, sequenced in a study of T cell responses to AZD1222 COVID-19 vaccine. This table comes from immunoSEQ multiplex PCR, and its TCRdb copy is limited to in-frame clones, with some not included. The data show 95,000 to 100,000 clones, with about 86% seen just once and more than 1.2% held by the top ten. This specimen was peripheral blood, taken on day 0 of AZD1222 vaccination. These TCRs come from an adult in good health.

J is TRBJ1-2 and V is TRBV25-1; no clear D. The ends were cut back, 2 bases at V and 7 bases at J, with 17 bases in the middle. The CDR3 consists of 15 residues. Germline V gene sequence: CDR1 MGHDK, CDR2 SYGVNS. The DNA for the CDR3 is TGTGCCAGCAGTGAAGAGGGTAGGGCCTTGGGTGGCTACACCTTC. It specifies CASSEEGRALGGYTF.

This chain uses TRBV5-4 with TRBJ2-5, with D possibly being TRBD2 (7 bases). Germline values: CDR1 SGHNT, CDR2 YYREEE (reference sequence). The CDR3 covers 16 residues. Trimming stripped 0 bases from V and 2 bases from J, with 14 bases between. The CDR3 region is CASSLAVGGGQETQYF. The CDR3 DNA is TGTGCCAGCAGCTTGGCGGTGGGAGGGGGTCAAGAGACCCAGTACTTC.

This sequence joins TRBV6-5 and TRBJ1-3; 7 nucleotides line up with TRBD1. V was clipped by 6 bases and J by 3 bases; unmatched bases: 5. The CDR3 covers 14 residues. Germline V gene lookup returns CDR1 MNHEY and CDR2 SVGAGI. The CDR3 loop is CASRQGNGGNTIYF. The CDR3 bases are TGTGCCAGCAGACAGGGGAACGGTGGAAACACCATATATTTT.

In its sample, this clone was seen once. V gene TRBV27 combines with J gene TRBJ2-2; a possible D gene is TRBD2 (6 bases). The CDR3 extends over 16 amino acids. V lost 7 bases and J 0 bases, leaving 15 bases between the germline ends. CDR1 is MNHEY and CDR2 is SMNVEV in the germline V gene (reference sequence). CDR3 region: CASNPLAFPNTGELFF. The CDR3 nucleotides are TGTGCCAGCAACCCACTAGCTTTCCCGAACACCGGGGAGCTGTTTTTT.

The table lists this clone with a count of one. This chain links TRBV11-2 with TRBJ2-7, with TRBD2 matching 7 bases. CDR3 size: 16 residues. CDR1 is SGHAT and CDR2 is FQNNGV in the germline V gene. Trimming at V came to 4 bases and at J to 5 bases, leaving 14 bases not matched to a gene. The CDR3 DNA is TGTGCCAGCAGCTCGAGACGACTAGCTACGGACCACGAGCAGTACTTC. Its protein product is CASSSRRLATDHEQYF.

The V and J genes are TRBV28 and TRBJ1-5, with 7 nucleotides matching TRBD1. CDR1 and CDR2 (germline): MDHEN, SYDVKM. Trimming removed 6 bases from V and 7 bases from J; junction bases left unmatched: 9. The CDR3 sequence is 14 residues long. DNA for the CDR3: TGTGCCAGCAGATCGACAGGGCTTTGGCAGCCCCAGCATTTT. This sequence encodes CASRSTGLWQPQHF.

The chain links TRBV27 to TRBJ2-2; 11 bases agree with TRBD2. Per germline, CDR1 MNHEY and CDR2 SMNVEV (reference sequence). There are 15 residues in the CDR3. V lost 8 bases to trimming and J lost 6 bases; unmatched junction nucleotides: 8. CDR3 loop: CASCYSGRVSGELFF. CDR3 nucleotides: TGTGCCAGCTGCTATAGCGGGAGGGTTTCCGGGGAGCTGTTTTTT.

This sequence joins TRBV10-3 and TRBJ1-1; D gene uncertain. V was trimmed by 0 bases and J by 0 bases, leaving 8 bases between them. From germline, CDR1 is ENHRY and CDR2 SYGVKD. This CDR3 contains 15 residues. CDR3 sequence: CAISESGIMNTEAFF. Written as DNA, the CDR3 is TGTGCCATCAGTGAGTCCGGGATAATGAACACTGAAGCTTTCTTT.

V and J are TRBV7-2 and TRBJ2-2; 9 nucleotides agree with TRBD1. Germline assignment: CDR1 SGHTA and CDR2 FQGNSA. V trimming: 4 bases; J trimming: 5 bases; junction bases outside the gene matches: 5. This CDR3 contains 15 residues. DNA of the CDR3: TGTGCCAGCAGCTCCCGACAGGGGGTGACCGGGGAGCTGTTTTTT. Translating gives CASSSRQGVTGELFF.